This T cell receptor beta chain is drawn from a study of CD8 T cells in Susac syndrome. The CDR3 is 13 amino acids. The germline V gene has CDR1 SQVTM and CDR2 ANQGSEA. V lost 4 bases, J lost 3 bases, and 13 bases lay in between. Negative isolation was used for CD8+ and CD4+ T cells and FACS enrichment for TEMRA cells. Reverse transcription used about 0.45 to 1 ug RNA and random hexamers. TCRdb reanalysed the immunoSEQ multiplex PCR reads using MiXCR and keeps one entry per CDR3 protein. The repertoire has about 94,000 distinct CDR3 sequences, roughly 94% of them found once; the top ten carry about 0.29%. This clonotype was observed once.

J is TRBJ2-7 and V is TRBV29-1, with D possibly TRBD2 on 5 matching bases. This TCR came from a human donor with Susac syndrome. Sequenced sample: CD4+ T cells from PBMCs. CDR3 amino acids: CSVGFGVFYEQYF. The CDR3 bases are TGCAGCGTTGGATTCGGGGTATTCTACGAGCAGTACTTC.